The 25 T cell receptor beta chains reported below all come from one sample, sequenced in a study of beta chain features in type 1 diabetes. The authors reverse transcribed all of the isolated RNA, so sequencing captured expressed TCRB transcripts. Profiling relied on immunoSEQ multiplex PCR, and the TCRdb table lists in-frame clones only, not all of them. The repertoire consists of 220,000 or so clones, with 55% to 70% occurring once and the leading ten covering about 0.051%. Sequenced: naive CD4+ T cells from blood. These receptors all come from a young man in good health.

The chain carries TRBV2 and TRBJ1-5; TRBD1 might be the D (5 bases). Germline loops: CDR1 SNHLY, CDR2 FYNNEI. CDR3 length: 13 residues. Trimming stripped 5 bases from V and 6 bases from J, with 11 bases between. In DNA, the CDR3 is TGTGCCAGCAGTCCTGGGGGATCTCAGCCCCAGCATTTT. Translation gives CASSPGGSQPQHF.

V is TRBV7-9 and J is TRBJ2-1; D is unclear. The V gene lost 1 base and the J gene lost 8 bases, with 9 bases spanning the gap. Germline-derived CDR1 and CDR2 are SEHNR and FQNEAQ (reference sequence). The length of the CDR3 is 13 residues. CDR3 sequence reads: CASSLDPVYEQFF. Here the CDR3 DNA reads TGTGCCAGCAGCTTAGACCCCGTCTATGAGCAGTTCTTC.

This clone appeared a single time. This rearrangement joins TRBV30 to TRBJ1-2; 7 bases are shared with TRBD1. Trimming at V came to 1 base and at J to 7 bases, leaving 3 bases not matched to a gene. This CDR3 is 12 amino acids long. Germline V gene sequence: CDR1 GTSNPN, CDR2 SVGIG (reference sequence). The CDR3: CAWSAGTAGYTF. The CDR3 DNA follows: TGTGCCTGGAGTGCCGGGACAGCTGGCTACACCTTC.

V usage is TRBV30 and J usage is TRBJ1-5, with 7 bases that match TRBD1. The ends lost 7 bases at V and 5 bases at J; junction bases unmatched: 8. This CDR3 is built from 13 residues. CDR1 and CDR2 (germline): GTSNPN, SVGIG (reference sequence). The CDR3 DNA is TGTGCCTCTAGCCGGGACAGTCATCAGCCCCAGCATTTT. It is translated as CASSRDSHQPQHF.

This clone occurred a few times. The chain links TRBV30 to TRBJ1-2; D might be TRBD1 (5 bases). The V gene's germline CDR1 is GTSNPN and CDR2 SVGIG (reference sequence). Trimming took off 2 bases at V and 5 bases at J, with 9 bases between the two ends. CDR3 length: 12 amino acids. The CDR3, as DNA: TGTGCCTGGAGTCGGGGGTTATATGGCTACACCTTC. It encodes CAWSRGLYGYTF.

The gene calls are TRBV7-9 and TRBJ2-1, with 13 bases lining up with TRBD2. CDR1 is SEHNR and CDR2 is FQNEAQ in the germline V gene (reference sequence). CDR3 length: 16 amino acids. After removal of 5 bases from V and 7 bases from J, the junction contained 8 bases not matched to a gene. The CDR3 DNA reads as TGTGCCAGCAGCCGAGGACTAGCGGGAGAACTGAATGAGCAGTTCTTC. Translated, it gives CASSRGLAGELNEQFF.

The genes are TRBV5-6 and TRBJ2-5; the D is unclear. In germline, CDR1 is SGHDT, CDR2 YYEEEE. This CDR3 has 11 amino acids. Trimming stripped 3 bases from V and 5 bases from J, with 5 bases between. The CDR3 sequence: CASSSVETQYF. The CDR3 nucleotides are TGTGCCAGCAGCTCAGTGGAGACCCAGTACTTC.

This clone was seen a few times. The chain combines TRBV2 with TRBJ2-7; perhaps TRBD1 as D (6 bases). This CDR3 is built from 13 residues. V shed 3 bases and J shed 3 bases, with 9 bases lying between them. Germline-derived CDR1 and CDR2 are SNHLY and FYNNEI. CDR3 protein: CASSERGFYEQYF. For the CDR3, the DNA is TGTGCCAGCAGTGAGAGGGGGTTCTACGAGCAGTACTTC.

The rearrangement joins TRBV7-9 to TRBJ2-1, with D unclear. V was shortened by 6 bases and J by 2 bases, with 17 bases between the two germline ends. This CDR3 has 16 residues. CDR1 SEHNR and CDR2 FQNEAQ come from the germline V gene (reference sequence). The CDR3 sequence is CASRYLTGSPYNEQFF. The CDR3 nucleotides are TGTGCCAGCAGGTACTTGACCGGGTCTCCCTACAATGAGCAGTTCTTC.

The chain is built from TRBV29-1 and TRBJ2-7; 10 bases are a match to TRBD1. The CDR3 consists of 15 residues. In germline, CDR1 is SQVTM, CDR2 ANQGSEA. V shed 7 bases, J shed 3 bases, and the junction held 12 bases outside the gene matches. The CDR3 protein is CSAHLPGQGNYEQYF. CDR3 sequence (DNA): TGCAGCGCCCATCTCCCGGGACAGGGGAACTACGAGCAGTACTTC.

V gene TRBV30 combines with J gene TRBJ1-1; TRBD1 is a possible D gene (6 bases). Trimming shortened V by 2 bases and J by 5 bases, and 12 bases separated the two germline ends. Germline CDR1 is GTSNPN and CDR2 is SVGIG (reference sequence). This CDR3 is 13 amino acids long. This CDR3 reads CAWSSTGRTEAFF. For the CDR3, the DNA is TGTGCCTGGAGTTCCACAGGGCGGACTGAAGCTTTCTTT.

The chain is built from TRBV5-6 and TRBJ2-3; no reliable D call. The germline V gene has CDR1 SGHDT and CDR2 YYEEEE. This CDR3 contains 15 residues. The V end lost 4 bases, the J end lost 6 bases, and 18 bases lay between the germline ends. The CDR3 DNA sequence: TGTGCCAGCAGCCCCGGTAGGCTGGCGAGCGATACGCAGTATTTT. Its translation: CASSPGRLASDTQYF.

The V call is TRBV29-1, the J call TRBJ2-3; D perhaps matches TRBD2 (5 bases). Germline CDR1 is SQVTM and CDR2 is ANQGSEA. Trimming cost V 5 bases and J 3 bases, with 15 bases left between them. The CDR3 spans 14 residues. The DNA for the CDR3 is TGCAGCGTTAAAGGTCGGGATCTTACAGATACGCAGTATTTT. Protein product: CSVKGRDLTDTQYF.

This clone has only one observation. CDR3 coding DNA: TGTGCCTGGAGCCGTTGGTCAGAACGAGGTCAGCCCCAGCATTTT. Encoded protein: CAWSRWSERGQPQHF. V usage is TRBV30 and J usage is TRBJ1-5, with D unclear. Germline values: CDR1 GTSNPN, CDR2 SVGIG (reference sequence). The V end was cut by 3 bases, the J end by 6 bases, with 18 bases between. The CDR3 length is 15 residues.

CDR3 residues: CSAERGGPETQYF. The CDR3, as DNA: TGCAGCGCCGAGAGGGGGGGCCCGGAGACCCAGTACTTC. The chain recombines TRBV29-1 with TRBJ2-5; the D gene is possibly TRBD2 (7 bases). Germline values: CDR1 SQVTM, CDR2 ANQGSEA. The CDR3 spans 13 residues. V lost 7 bases and J 5 bases, leaving 17 bases between the germline ends.

This clone appeared a single time. The chain has TRBV2 and TRBJ1-2; no clear D. Germline-derived CDR1 and CDR2 are SNHLY and FYNNEI. The CDR3 contains 12 residues. V shed 6 bases and J shed 8 bases, with 13 bases lying between them. CDR3 amino acids: CASREDLSGYTF. For the CDR3, the DNA is TGTGCCAGCAGAGAGGACCTCAGCGGCTACACCTTC. The variable domain in full, with the rest retrieved from reference TRBV2 and TRBJ1-2, is EPEVTQTPSHQVTQMGQEVILRCVPISNHLYFYWYRQILGQKVEFLVSFYNNEISEKSEIFDDQFSVERPDGSNFTLKIRSTKLEDSAMYFCASREDLSGYTFGSGTRLTVV.

This chain joins TRBV25-1 and TRBJ2-7; D tentatively fits TRBD1 or TRBD2 (6 bases each). The CDR3 has 14 amino acids. Germline-derived CDR1 and CDR2 are MGHDK and SYGVNS. V was shortened by 6 bases and J by 6 bases, with 18 bases between the two germline ends. The chain's CDR3 is CASRFGGPRGEQYF. CDR3 coding DNA: TGTGCCAGCAGATTTGGGGGGCCCCGGGGCGAGCAGTACTTC.

Points on this clone: The sample contains more than one DNA sequence encoding this CDR3. V is TRBV29-1 and J is TRBJ1-1, with 9 nucleotides matching TRBD1. The junction had 0 bases not matched to a gene; V was cut back by 4 bases and J by 0 bases. This CDR3 is 13 amino acids long. Germline V gene sequence: CDR1 SQVTM, CDR2 ANQGSEA. This chain's CDR3 is CSVGDRVNTEAFF. The CDR3 coding sequence is TGCAGCGTTGGGGACAGGGTGAACACTGAAGCTTTCTTT.

The chain employs TRBV29-1 and TRBJ2-7, with D perhaps matching TRBD2 (7 bases). Germline CDR1 is SQVTM and CDR2 is ANQGSEA. V lost 3 bases, J lost 7 bases, and 13 bases lay in between. The CDR3 sequence is 12 residues long. The CDR3: CSVDGGAREQYF. CDR3 DNA: TGCAGCGTTGATGGGGGGGCGCGGGAGCAGTACTTC.

The chain employs TRBV11-2 and TRBJ2-1; TRBD2 matches at 15 bases. The V gene's germline CDR1 is SGHAT and CDR2 FQNNGV. CDR3 length equals 16 residues. Unmatched junction bases numbered 4, after V lost 5 bases and J lost 5 bases. CDR3 loop: CASSPWTSGRDNEQFF. The CDR3, as DNA: TGTGCCAGCAGCCCCTGGACTAGCGGGAGGGACAATGAGCAGTTCTTC.

This clone was recorded only once. This chain joins TRBV2 and TRBJ1-1; TRBD1 matches 9 bases. Germline V gives CDR1 SNHLY, CDR2 FYNNEI. The CDR3 has 14 residues. Trimming removed 5 bases from V and 5 bases from J; junction bases left unmatched: 6. The CDR3 sequence is CASSPQGQGTEAFF. The CDR3 DNA sequence: TGTGCCAGCAGTCCTCAGGGACAGGGAACTGAAGCTTTCTTT. The whole variable domain, remainder taken from reference TRBV2 and TRBJ1-1, is EPEVTQTPSHQVTQMGQEVILRCVPISNHLYFYWYRQILGQKVEFLVSFYNNEISEKSEIFDDQFSVERPDGSNFTLKIRSTKLEDSAMYFCASSPQGQGTEAFFGQGTRLTVV.

This clone was found a few times. The CDR3 loop is CASSPPEGNTQYF. The CDR3 coding sequence is TGTGCCAGCTCACCACCGGAGGGCAATACGCAGTATTTT. The rearrangement links TRBV18 to TRBJ2-3; possible D gene TRBD2, 6 bases. The CDR3 consists of 13 residues. V dropped 0 bases and J dropped 7 bases, with 8 bases sitting between them. Germline CDR1 and CDR2: KGHSH and LQKENI.

This clone was picked up a small number of times. The V gene is TRBV21-1, the J gene TRBJ2-3; TRBD1 was called by the table and not checked on the DNA. TRBV21-1 is shown as a pseudogene. This CDR3 spans 11 amino acids. Written as DNA, the CDR3 is TGTGCCAGCAGCCTGACAAATACGCAGTATTTT. Encoded protein: CASSLTNTQYF.

This chain uses TRBV5-4 with TRBJ2-7; 9 nucleotides agree with TRBD1. Germline CDR1 and CDR2: SGHNT and YYREEE (reference sequence). CDR3 length equals 13 residues. The trim removed 7 bases at V and 4 bases at J, leaving 6 bases unmatched. CDR3 in DNA: TGTGCCAGCCAGGGACAGGGCGGTTACGAGCAGTACTTC. It codes for CASQGQGGYEQYF.

The V and J genes are TRBV30 and TRBJ2-7; D might be TRBD1 (6 bases). The germline V gene encodes CDR1 GTSNPN and CDR2 SVGIG (reference sequence). Between the trimmed V and J ends, which lost 1 base and 0 bases, there was a span of 10 bases. CDR3 size: 14 residues. This CDR3 reads CAWSGTGSSYEQYF. The CDR3 nucleotides read TGTGCCTGGAGTGGTACAGGGAGCTCCTACGAGCAGTACTTC.